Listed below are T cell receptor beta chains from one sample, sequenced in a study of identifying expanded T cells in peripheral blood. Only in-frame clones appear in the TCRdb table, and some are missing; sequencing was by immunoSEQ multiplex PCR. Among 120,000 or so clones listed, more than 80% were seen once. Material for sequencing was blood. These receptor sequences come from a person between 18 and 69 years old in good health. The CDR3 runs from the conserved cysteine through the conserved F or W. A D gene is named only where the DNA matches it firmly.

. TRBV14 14 CASSPQANTGELFF
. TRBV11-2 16 CASSLTLRAFTGELFF
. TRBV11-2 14 CASSRIPNNSPLHF
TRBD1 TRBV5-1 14 CASSLDRGYNEQFF
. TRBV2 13 CASSEPGNSPLHF
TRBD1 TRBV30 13 CAWSGTGAGELFF
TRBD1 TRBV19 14 CASRNRGLRETQYF
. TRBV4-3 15 CASSPTTGKQETQYF
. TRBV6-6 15 CASSSLGGNFNGYTF
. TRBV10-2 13 CASSDNREFGYTF
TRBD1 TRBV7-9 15 CASSLTGTANEKLFF
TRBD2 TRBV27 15 CASSSALAGAYEQYF
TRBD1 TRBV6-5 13 CASSYSTGNEQFF
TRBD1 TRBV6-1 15 CASRPGTGGRTEAFF
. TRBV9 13 CASSDVGADTQYF
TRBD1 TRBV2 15 CASSDLDRANYGYTF
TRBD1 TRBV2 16 CASTRAGTVNTGELFF
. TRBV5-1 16 CASFSPGVRCNQPQHF
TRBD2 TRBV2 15 CASNGVGGGQETQYF
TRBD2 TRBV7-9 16 CASSPRSGGTIYEQYF
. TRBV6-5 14 CASSYSSPGNTIYF
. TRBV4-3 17 CASSQGPGNSGANVLTF